The T cell receptor (beta chain) under discussion was sequenced for a study of blood T cell repertoires in COVID-19. Study as a whole: Some COVID-19 samples were acute and others convalescent; all came from the United States, Italy and Spain.

Produced via immunoSEQ multiplex PCR; TCRdb's table is partial and in-frame only. This repertoire shows 280,000 or so clones, 75% to 90% found once; its top ten account for about 2%. Participants came from some 23 US areas, aged about 18 to 89 years. In assigning cohorts, the study relied on participant-reported clinical history. V was clipped by 2 bases and J by 2 bases, with 10 bases between them. CDR1 is MNHNY and CDR2 is SVGAGI in the germline V gene (reference sequence). This CDR3 region has 14 residues. The source is a young man who had recovered from COVID-19. The rearrangement links TRBV6-6 to TRBJ2-7, with TRBD1 as a possible D gene (6 bases). Sample: PBMCs or T cells enriched from blood (not recorded which). The chain's CDR3 is CASSYEGETYEQYF. The DNA of the CDR3 is TGTGCCAGCAGTTACGAGGGGGAAACCTACGAGCAGTACTTC.